The rows below give T cell receptor beta chains drawn from one sample of a study of blood T cell repertoires in COVID-19. Only in-frame clones appear in the TCRdb table, and some are missing; sequencing was by immunoSEQ multiplex PCR. This table holds 350,000 to 550,000 clones, nearly 90% found once. The source material was PBMCs or T cells enriched from blood (not recorded which). Every receptor here comes from a woman aged 18-35 years with acute COVID-19. Each CDR3 is given with its conserved first and last residue. The D gene is left open where the match is weak. The size entry is marked missing in some rows and otherwise reads once, few, many or a size class.

TRBD1,16,.,TRBV29-1,TRBJ2-6,TGCAGCGCACTCCAGGGGGCGCGCTCTGGGGCCAACGTCCTGACTTTC,CSALQGARSGANVLTF
TRBD1,15,.,TRBV7-2,TRBJ1-3,TGTGCCAGCAGAGAGGACAGGGTAACTGGAAACACCATATATTTT,CASREDRVTGNTIYF
TRBD2,15,.,TRBV30,TRBJ2-5,TGTGCCTGGAGTGCAGGACTAGCGGGAGGTGAGACCCAGTACTTC,CAWSAGLAGGETQYF
TRBD1,17,many,TRBV9,TRBJ2-6,TGTGCCAGCAGCGCCACAGGGGAAACTAGTGGGGCCAACGTCCTGACTTTC,CASSATGETSGANVLTF
.,17,.,TRBV5-4,TRBJ2-5,TGTGCCAGCAGCTTGGGAGTATTGGGACACAGCAAAGAGACCCAGTACTTC,CASSLGVLGHSKETQYF
.,12,.,TRBV29-1,TRBJ2-5,TGCAGCACAAGGGCAGGGGAAGAGACCCAGTACTTC,CSTRAGEETQYF
TRBD1,15,.,TRBV5-1,TRBJ2-7,TGCGCCAGCAGCTCCGGGACAGGGGATTTCTACGAGCAGTACTTC,CASSSGTGDFYEQYF
.,14,.,TRBV5-1,TRBJ1-2,TGCGCCAGCAGAAGAGAGGGCCCCTTCTATGGCTACACCTTC,CASRREGPFYGYTF
TRBD1,15,.,TRBV7-9,TRBJ1-2,TGTGCCAGCAGCCGTACGGGACAGATTAACTATGGCTACACCTTC,CASSRTGQINYGYTF
TRBD2,13,.,TRBV5-1,TRBJ2-3,TGCGCCAGCAGCCCGACTAGCCCAGATACGCAGTATTTT,CASSPTSPDTQYF
.,17,.,TRBV3-1/TRBV3-2,TRBJ2-2,TGTGCCAGCAGCCAGGACAGACGACAGACGAACACCGGGGAGCTGTTTTTT,CASSQDRRQTNTGELFF
TRBD1,15,.,TRBV5-1,TRBJ1-4,TGCGCCAGCAGCTCGGGACAGGCCCTAAATGAAAAACTGTTTTTT,CASSSGQALNEKLFF
TRBD2,11,.,TRBV4-3,TRBJ2-7,TGCGCCAGCAGCCCCTTAGACGGGAGGGCCTTC,CASSPLDGRAF
.,15,.,TRBV5-6,TRBJ2-7,TGTGCCAGCAGCCCATCCTGGAGGCCCACCTACGAGCAGTACTTC,CASSPSWRPTYEQYF
TRBD2,17,.,TRBV28,TRBJ2-5,TGTGCCAGCAGTTCCACCCAAGCGGGAGAGATCCTAGAGACCCAGTACTTC,CASSSTQAGEILETQYF
.,15,.,TRBV5-5,TRBJ1-5,TGTGCCAGCAGCCGGATCCGGGACACCAATCAGCCCCAGCATTTT,CASSRIRDTNQPQHF
TRBD1,14,.,TRBV5-8,TRBJ2-7,TGTGCCAGCACTCTACAGGGGGGTTTGCACGAGCAGTACTTC,CASTLQGGLHEQYF
TRBD2,19,once,TRBV19,TRBJ2-1,TGTGCCAGCCGCTTCGGGACTAGCGGGAGGAAACGCTCCTACAATGAGCAGTTCTTC,CASRFGTSGRKRSYNEQFF
.,17,.,TRBV18,TRBJ1-1,TGTGCCAGCTCCATACGACAGGTCCTCATGGGAGACACTGAAGCTTTCTTT,CASSIRQVLMGDTEAFF
TRBD1,14,.,TRBV29-1,TRBJ2-1,TGCAGCGTTGACTGGGACAGGGGGTACGATGAGCAGTTCTTC,CSVDWDRGYDEQFF
.,16,.,TRBV7-9,TRBJ1-1,TGTGCCAGCAGCCTCCAAGGTCGGTGGGCAGGCACTGAAGCTTTCTTT,CASSLQGRWAGTEAFF
TRBD2,16,.,TRBV11-2,TRBJ2-6,TGTGCCAGCAGGCCTACGGGGGGCTCTGGGGCCAACGTCCTGACTTTC,CASRPTGGSGANVLTF
.,12,.,TRBV5-1,TRBJ1-1,TGCGCCAGCAGCCCCCCTGACACTGAAGCTTTCTTT,CASSPPDTEAFF
.,14,.,TRBV10-3,TRBJ1-5,TGTGCCATCAGTGATTTGGCTAGCAATCAGCCCCAGCATTTT,CAISDLASNQPQHF
TRBD1,14,.,TRBV9,TRBJ2-1,TGTGCCAGCAGCGGGCCCGGGACAGTACGGGGAATGTTCTTC,CASSGPGTVRGMFF
.,14,.,TRBV18,TRBJ2-7,TGTGCCAGCTCACCACCGATGAGCTCCTACGAGCAGTACTTC,CASSPPMSSYEQYF
TRBD2,17,.,TRBV7-8,TRBJ2-3,TGTGCCAGCAGCCGCCGGGGGGCTAGCGGGGGGATAGATACGCAGTATTTT,CASSRRGASGGIDTQYF
TRBD1,13,.,TRBV6-5,TRBJ1-2,TGTGCCAGCAGTTCAGGGGGCTCCTATGGCTACACCTTC,CASSSGGSYGYTF
.,13,.,TRBV2,TRBJ2-3,TGTGCCAGCAGCGGCTCTAGAACAGATACGCAGTATTTT,CASSGSRTDTQYF
.,14,.,TRBV2,TRBJ2-7,TGTGCCAGCAGTGAACAGGGGCCAGCCTACGAGCAGTACTTC,CASSEQGPAYEQYF
.,13,.,TRBV5-4,TRBJ2-5,TGTGCCAGCAGCCAGACAGCTAAAGAGACCCAGTACTTC,CASSQTAKETQYF
TRBD1,15,.,TRBV27,TRBJ1-2,TGTGCCAGCCAGGACAGGAAAGGGTCTAACTATGGCTACACCTTC,CASQDRKGSNYGYTF
.,14,.,TRBV15,TRBJ2-5,TGTGCCACCAGCAGACAGGGAAATGGAGAGACCCAGTACTTC,CATSRQGNGETQYF
TRBD1,16,.,TRBV27,TRBJ1-5,TGTGCCAGAAACCTTCCAAAGACAGGGTACAATCAGCCCCAGCATTTT,CARNLPKTGYNQPQHF
TRBD1,13,.,TRBV6-5,TRBJ1-1,TGTGCCAGCAGTCTGGAGACAGGGACTGAAGCTTTCTTT,CASSLETGTEAFF